These 26 T cell receptor beta chains came from one sample sequenced in a study of T cells in Graves' hyperthyroidism and ophthalmopathy. TCR beta CDR3 sequences were amplified from RNA transcripts. First-round RT-PCR targeting the TCR CDR3 was performed with the HTBI primer set. Via MiXCR, TCRdb re-called the multiplex PCR reads, giving one row per CDR3 protein. The sample has around 800,000 distinct CDR3 sequences, 38% seen once; the top ten hold around 10%. The sample taken for sequencing was blood. The receptors come from a man aged 18 to 30 with Graves' hyperthyroidism.

This clonotype was observed a few times. The chain employs TRBV14 and TRBJ1-2; the D gene is possibly TRBD1 (5 bases). The CDR3 is 15 residues long. Germline values: CDR1 SGHDN, CDR2 FVKESK. The V end was cut by 0 bases, the J end by 7 bases, with 15 bases between. CDR3 protein: CASSQERTGGGGYTF. The CDR3, as DNA: TGTGCCAGCAGCCAAGAAAGAACAGGTGGTGGTGGCTACACCTTC.

J is TRBJ1-1 and V is TRBV9; 9 bases agree with TRBD1. Germline CDR1 is SGDLS and CDR2 is YYNGEE. The CDR3 totals 14 residues. V lost 4 bases to trimming and J lost 6 bases; unmatched junction nucleotides: 7. CDR3 coding DNA: TGTGCCAGCAGCCAAGGGACAGGGCGGGCTGAAGCTTTCTTT. It is translated as CASSQGTGRAEAFF.

This clonotype has just one count. The rearrangement links TRBV6-5 to TRBJ1-1; maybe TRBD1 (6 bases). There are 13 residues in the CDR3. From germline, CDR1 is MNHEY and CDR2 SVGAGI. The V gene lost 6 bases and the J gene lost 5 bases, with 13 bases spanning the gap. The CDR3 bases are TGTGCCAGCAGAGTGGGGGGCGGAACTGAAGCTTTCTTT. Its translation: CASRVGGGTEAFF.

DNA for the CDR3: TGTGCCAGCAGCTTCGACAGGGTCGGCTTTGGCGAGCAGTACTTC. Translated: CASSFDRVGFGEQYF. The chain combines TRBV7-9 with TRBJ2-7; 7 nucleotides line up with TRBD1. The CDR3 loop spans 15 amino acids. V gave up 3 bases and J gave up 6 bases; unmatched junction bases: 11. Germline V gene data show CDR1 as SEHNR and CDR2 as FQNEAQ (reference sequence). Variable domain in full (rest from reference TRBV7-9 and TRBJ2-7): DTGVSQNPRHKITKRGQNVTFRCDPISEHNRLYWYRQTLGQGPEFLTYFQNEAQLEKSRLLSDRFSAERPKGSFSTLEIQRTEQGDSAMYLCASSFDRVGFGEQYFGPGTRLTVT.

The chain is built from TRBV16 and TRBJ1-1; D might be TRBD1 (5 bases). The ends were cut back, 6 bases at V and 11 bases at J, with 16 bases in the middle. This CDR3 contains 12 residues. From germline, CDR1 is KGHSY and CDR2 FQNENV. The CDR3 region is CASRGVAGIAFF. The CDR3 nucleotides are TGTGCCAGCAGAGGGGTTGCCGGGATCGCTTTCTTT.

This clonotype was found many times. CDR3 sequence reads: CAKTDPQGTQYF. CDR3 nucleotides: TGTGCCAAGACGGACCCCCAGGGGACCCAGTACTTC. The rearrangement uses TRBV2 and TRBJ2-5; tentatively, D is TRBD1 (5 bases). There are 12 residues in the CDR3. The V end lost 10 bases, the J end lost 7 bases, and 16 bases lay between the germline ends. CDR1 and CDR2 (germline): SNHLY, FYNNEI.

The chain has TRBV2 and TRBJ2-7; TRBD2 matches at 10 bases. In germline, CDR1 is SNHLY, CDR2 FYNNEI. The CDR3 runs 14 residues. The V and J ends lost 7 bases and 2 bases, in that order; junction bases with no gene match: 5. This chain's CDR3 is CASIGTSVTYEQYF. DNA of the CDR3: TGTGCCAGCATCGGGACTAGCGTCACCTACGAGCAGTACTTC.

This clonotype was observed a few times. The chain links TRBV11-2 to TRBJ2-7; D is undetermined. Trimming took 4 bases from V and 5 from J, leaving 21 bases between them. This CDR3 has 16 residues. Germline CDR1 and CDR2: SGHAT and FQNNGV. The CDR3 coding sequence is TGTGCCAGCAGCTCGGAGTCCCATCCAAGAATCAACGAGCAGTACTTC. Translation gives CASSSESHPRINEQYF.

V gene TRBV10-3 combines with J gene TRBJ1-1; TRBD1 is a possible D gene (6 bases). The CDR3 has 14 amino acids. Deletions cut 4 bases from V and 2 bases from J, with 11 bases between. Per the germline V gene, CDR1 is ENHRY and CDR2 is SYGVKD. Here the CDR3 DNA reads TGTGCCATCAGTGCAACAGGGATAAACACTGAAGCTTTCTTT. Translation: CAISATGINTEAFF.

Ten or more counts support this clonotype. This chain links TRBV7-9 with TRBJ2-5; the D is unclear. The CDR3 totals 16 residues. Trimming cost V 1 base and J 2 bases, with 14 bases left between them. Looked up from germline, CDR1 is SEHNR and CDR2 is FQNEAQ (reference sequence). Here the CDR3 reads CASSLEGVRSQETQYF. DNA of the CDR3: TGTGCCAGCAGCTTAGAAGGTGTGAGGAGTCAAGAGACCCAGTACTTC. The full variable domain, rest sourced from reference TRBV7-9 and TRBJ2-5, is DTGVSQNPRHKITKRGQNVTFRCDPISEHNRLYWYRQTLGQGPEFLTYFQNEAQLEKSRLLSDRFSAERPKGSFSTLEIQRTEQGDSAMYLCASSLEGVRSQETQYFGPGTRLLVL.

Ten or more counts support this clonotype. This chain uses TRBV20-1 with TRBJ2-7, with D tentatively TRBD1 (5 bases). V was pared by 6 bases and J by 3 bases, with 12 bases between. Germline CDR1 and CDR2: DFQATT and SNEGSKA (reference sequence). This CDR3 has 12 residues. The CDR3 coding sequence is TGCAGTGCCACCCCCGACAGCTACGAGCAGTACTTC. Its protein product is CSATPDSYEQYF.

This clonotype was recorded many times. The rearrangement joins TRBV25-1 to TRBJ1-6; the D is unclear. CDR1 MGHDK and CDR2 SYGVNS come from the germline V gene. V was shortened by 0 bases and J by 5 bases, with 5 bases between the two germline ends. The CDR3 sequence is 14 residues long. The DNA for the CDR3 is TGTGCCAGCAGTGAATATATGGATAATTCACCCCTCCACTTT. Its protein is CASSEYMDNSPLHF.

This clonotype has a handful of counts. The chain is built from TRBV7-2 and TRBJ1-1; 12 nucleotides agree with TRBD1. Per germline, CDR1 SGHTA and CDR2 FQGNSA. The V and J ends lost 5 bases and 5 bases, in that order; junction bases with no gene match: 9. The CDR3 contains 16 residues. The chain's CDR3 is CASSNRDRGPLTEAFF. CDR3 bases: TGTGCCAGCAGCAACCGGGACAGGGGGCCGTTGACTGAAGCTTTCTTT.

A few counts support this clonotype. The chain employs TRBV15 and TRBJ2-5; D is unclear. The V end was cut by 0 bases, the J end by 5 bases, with 10 bases between. Germline values: CDR1 LNHNV, CDR2 YYDKDF (reference sequence). The CDR3 extends over 14 amino acids. CDR3 protein: CATSRDLREETQYF. CDR3 in DNA: TGTGCCACCAGCAGAGATCTTCGCGAGGAGACCCAGTACTTC.

In regard to this clonotype: A read error is possible here, since a much larger clone lies one base away. The chain couples TRBV7-9 to TRBJ1-2; TRBD1 might be the D (6 bases). The CDR3 loop spans 13 amino acids. Trimming shortened V by 5 bases and J by 2 bases, and 9 bases separated the two germline ends. Germline assignment: CDR1 SEHNR and CDR2 FQNEAQ (reference sequence). The CDR3 DNA follows: TGTGCCAGCAGCAACGGACAGAACTATGGCTACACCTTC. It encodes CASSNGQNYGYTF.

The V gene is TRBV5-4, the J gene TRBJ1-3; tentative D call: TRBD1 (6 bases). V was clipped by 6 bases and J by 0 bases, with 16 bases between them. CDR1 and CDR2 from the germline V gene are SGHNT and YYREEE (reference sequence). This CDR3 spans 16 amino acids. CDR3 nucleotides: TGTGCCAGCACCTCGGACAGATCAAGCTCTGGAAACACCATATATTTT. It encodes CASTSDRSSSGNTIYF.

This clonotype was seen at least ten times. This chain links TRBV10-3 with TRBJ1-6, with a tentative D call TRBD1 (6 bases). The CDR3 totals 15 residues. Germline CDR1 is ENHRY and CDR2 is SYGVKD. The ends were cut back, 4 bases at V and 6 bases at J, with 13 bases in the middle. CDR3 sequence reads: CAISGADSSNSPLHF. Here the CDR3 DNA reads TGTGCCATCAGTGGGGCGGACAGTTCTAATTCACCCCTCCACTTT.

The V call is TRBV25-1, the J call TRBJ1-2, with 9 bases that match TRBD1. V was clipped by 3 bases and J by 8 bases; unmatched bases: 10. Germline CDR1 reads MGHDK; CDR2 reads SYGVNS. The CDR3 is 15 amino acids. The chain's CDR3 is CASSDSSGQGTGYTF. CDR3 sequence (DNA): TGTGCCAGCAGTGATTCCTCCGGACAGGGGACAGGCTACACCTTC.

The sample holds a few counts of this clonotype. The chain employs TRBV7-2 and TRBJ1-1; D is perhaps TRBD1 (5 bases). This CDR3 has 14 residues. Trimming removed 5 bases at V and 8 bases at J, with 18 bases between. CDR1 and CDR2 (germline): SGHTA, FQGNSA. CDR3 nucleotide sequence: TGTGCCAGCAGCCTATCACTCGGGACGGGCGAAGCTTTCTTT. Protein product: CASSLSLGTGEAFF.

Only one count was recorded for this clonotype. A much larger clone is a single base away; this may be a read error. The chain employs TRBV19 and TRBJ1-5; the D gene is possibly TRBD1 (5 bases). The CDR3 loop spans 16 amino acids. Germline V CDR1 and CDR2: LNHDA, SQIVND (reference sequence). V lost 3 bases, J lost 0 bases, and 12 bases lay in between. CDR3: CASSMPGLDSNQPQHF. The CDR3 DNA is TGTGCCAGTAGTATGCCAGGGCTGGATAGCAATCAGCCCCAGCATTTT.

This rearrangement joins TRBV10-3 to TRBJ2-5, with TRBD2 matching over 8 bases. Trimming removed 4 bases from V and 0 bases from J; junction bases left unmatched: 16. The length of the CDR3 is 19 residues. Germline lookup yields CDR1 ENHRY and CDR2 SYGVKD. The CDR3 reads CAISGGPLAGLDYQETQYF. The DNA of the CDR3 is TGTGCCATCAGTGGTGGCCCCCTAGCGGGCCTTGATTACCAAGAGACCCAGTACTTC.

V usage is TRBV7-9 and J usage is TRBJ1-6, with a possible D match to TRBD1 (5 bases). The CDR3 length is 14 residues. Trimming stripped 7 bases from V and 10 bases from J, with 17 bases between. From germline, CDR1 is SEHNR and CDR2 FQNEAQ (reference sequence). The CDR3 here is CASTPGAGNSPLHF. The CDR3 nucleotides are TGTGCCAGCACCCCCGGGGCAGGGAACTCACCCCTCCACTTT.

The chain recombines TRBV7-4 with TRBJ2-5; 9 bases agree with TRBD2. The CDR3 covers 16 residues. The germline CDR1 and CDR2 sequences are SGHVT and SQSDAQ. The trim removed 8 bases at V and 4 bases at J, leaving 14 bases unmatched. The CDR3 sequence: CASGSLAGAGIETQYF. In DNA form, the CDR3 reads TGTGCCAGCGGCTCACTAGCGGGTGCGGGGATAGAGACCCAGTACTTC.

V gene TRBV10-2 combines with J gene TRBJ1-5; D is uncertain. The germline V and J ends were trimmed by 6 bases and 7 bases, with 16 bases remaining between them. The CDR3 consists of 14 residues. Germline-derived CDR1 and CDR2 are WSHSY and SAAADI. CDR3 sequence reads: CASSDTSGGQPQHF. The CDR3 nucleotides are TGCGCCAGCAGCGATACTAGCGGTGGCCAGCCCCAGCATTTT.

This clonotype appeared many times. This chain uses TRBV10-3 with TRBJ2-7; perhaps D is TRBD1 or TRBD2 (5 bases each). The CDR3 consists of 15 residues. The germline V and J ends were trimmed by 4 bases and 4 bases, with 17 bases remaining between them. From germline, CDR1 is ENHRY and CDR2 SYGVKD. CDR3 coding DNA: TGTGCCATCAGTGCCGCGGAGAGGGGAACGTACGAGCAGTACTTC. Protein: CAISAAERGTYEQYF.

The table lists this clonotype with a few counts. The chain employs TRBV7-9 and TRBJ1-5, with D perhaps matching TRBD1 (5 bases). The CDR3 spans 15 residues. The germline CDR1 and CDR2 sequences are SEHNR and FQNEAQ (reference sequence). The V end was cut by 1 base, the J end by 5 bases, with 12 bases between. CDR3 nucleotides: TGTGCCAGCAGCTTAGTAGGGGAAGGGGATCAGCCCCAGCATTTT. As protein: CASSLVGEGDQPQHF. Variable domain in full (rest from reference TRBV7-9 and TRBJ1-5): DTGVSQNPRHKITKRGQNVTFRCDPISEHNRLYWYRQTLGQGPEFLTYFQNEAQLEKSRLLSDRFSAERPKGSFSTLEIQRTEQGDSAMYLCASSLVGEGDQPQHFGDGTRLSIL.